The clone carrying this T cell receptor beta chain came up a few times. The entry originates in a study of T cells after yellow fever vaccination. The overall study: Preparation of the low-cell-number fractions used SMART-Seq v4 Ultra Low Input.

TCRdb reprocessed the 5' RACE reads via MiXCR and lists one record per CDR3 protein. This table holds approximately 180,000 distinct CDR3 sequences, approximately 6.2% found once. The material sequenced was CD4+ T cells sorted from PBMCs, taken on the day of the first yellow fever vaccination. This receptor was identified in a man between 18 and 35 years old who received the YFV17D yellow fever vaccine.

This CDR3 reads CASSRLVGQGITDTQYF. DNA for the CDR3: TGTGCCAGCAGCCGTCTTGTAGGGCAGGGGATTACAGATACGCAGTATTTT. The chain recombines TRBV5-4 with TRBJ2-3; a possible D gene is TRBD1 (6 bases). CDR3 size: 17 residues. In germline, CDR1 is SGHNT, CDR2 YYREEE (reference sequence). Trimming removed 4 bases from V and 3 bases from J, with 21 bases in between.